This T cell receptor (beta chain) derives from a study of shared clonotypes between healthy human individuals. All participating donors were Caucasian adults from Nashville, Tennessee. For this clone: The antigen remains unidentified.

Repertoires were generated with immunoSEQ multiplex PCR, while TCRdb's copy carries only in-frame clones and drops some. The data contain about 990,000 clones, approximately 80% of them seen just once; the ten biggest clones take up more than 0.55%. Findings of the study overall: Sampling included only blood; tissue repertoires likely differ.

Sequenced: memory CD4+ T cells from PBMCs. As for subset: CD45RA-negative fraction. This receptor was identified in a young man in good health. Some clones in this sample may be carry-over from other donors' samples.

The CDR3 spells CASSLTGQRAVEQYF. CDR3 DNA sequence: TGCGCCAGCAGCTTGACGGGACAGCGAGCGGTCGAGCAGTACTTC. V is TRBV5-1 and J is TRBJ2-7, with 7 nucleotides matching TRBD1. With 1 base clipped from V and 6 bases from J, the junction kept 10 bases outside the gene matches. Germline CDR1 SGHRS, CDR2 YFSETQ. The CDR3 has 15 residues.